The subject of this entry is one TCR beta chain. Cohorts were determined from participant-reported clinical history. For recovered donors of Cohort 3, there were two negative PCRs, clearance, or symptom resolution. The CDR3 is made up of 13 amino acids. CDR1 and CDR2 from the germline V gene are WNHNN and SYGVQD (reference sequence). With 6 bases removed from V and 1 base from J, the gap between germline ends came to 9 bases. The data were obtained in a study of blood T cell repertoires in COVID-19. Turning to the study itself: The United States, Italy and Spain provided the acute and convalescent COVID-19 samples.

In the authors' workflow: The authors estimated nucleated cell counts from reference gene primer amplification. Using immunoSEQ multiplex PCR, the repertoire was profiled, and TCRdb retains in-frame clones only, with some absent. Clone size and V and J calls were adopted from that table, with D and trimming inferred from the DNA. The sample holds 300,000 to 350,000 clones, over 75% seen once. The V call is TRBV10-1, the J call TRBJ1-1; D uncertain. The sequence came from a man younger than 45 who had recovered from COVID-19. The sample taken for sequencing was PBMCs or T cells enriched from blood (not recorded which). DNA of the CDR3: TGCGCCAGCAGGGTGGACTGGAACACTGAAGCTTTCTTT. Translating gives CASRVDWNTEAFF.